The 17 T cell receptor beta chains in this list originate from one sample, sequenced in a study of blood T cell repertoires in COVID-19. Some clones are missing from TCRdb's copy, which holds only in-frame ones; the method was immunoSEQ multiplex PCR. The table shows tens of thousands of clones, with less than 85% occurring only once. The source material was peripheral blood. These receptors were collected from a human donor in a cohort sampled during active COVID-19.

This clone was seen more than once but under ten times. This chain joins TRBV12-3 or TRBV12-4 and TRBJ1-1, with TRBD1 as a possible D gene (5 bases). The V end was cut by 7 bases, the J end by 4 bases, with 10 bases between. The CDR3 runs to 12 residues. In DNA, the CDR3 is TGTGCCAGCACCCTGGGGGGCACTGAAGCTTTCTTT. It specifies CASTLGGTEAFF.

The rearrangement joins TRBV7-9 to TRBJ1-1, with D possibly being TRBD1 (6 bases). Germline CDR1 SEHNR, CDR2 FQNEAQ (reference sequence). CDR3 length equals 15 residues. Trimming stripped 5 bases from V and 1 base from J, with 14 bases between. CDR3 in amino acids: CASSLVGGANTEAFF. CDR3 nucleotides: TGTGCCAGCAGCCTGGTAGGGGGGGCGAACACTGAAGCTTTCTTT.

The genes are TRBV6-5 and TRBJ1-6; D possibly corresponds to TRBD1 (6 bases). Per germline, CDR1 MNHEY and CDR2 SVGAGI. Trimming took 5 bases from V and 8 from J, leaving 16 bases between them. This CDR3 is built from 15 residues. The CDR3 reads CASSRMTGLDSPLHF. In DNA, the CDR3 is TGTGCCAGCAGTCGTATGACAGGCCTCGATTCACCCCTCCACTTT.

CDR3 DNA: TGTGCCACTCGGGGGACAGGGGGTATATTCTCTGGAAACACCATATATTTT. Translation: CATRGTGGIFSGNTIYF. The chain is built from TRBV19 and TRBJ1-3; TRBD1 agrees at 11 bases. There are 17 residues in the CDR3. Trimming at V came to 10 bases and at J to 0 bases, leaving 11 bases not matched to a gene. Germline CDR1 and CDR2: LNHDA and SQIVND (reference sequence).

This clone was counted only a few times. This chain links TRBV6-6 with TRBJ1-6; D is uncertain. The CDR3 has 11 residues. The germline CDR1 and CDR2 sequences are MNHNY and SVGAGI (reference sequence). V lost 5 bases and J 14 bases, leaving 10 bases between the germline ends. The CDR3 DNA reads as TGTGCCAGCAGTCAACAAATTTCCCTCCACTTT. Amino acid sequence: CASSQQISLHF.

The chain links TRBV15 to TRBJ1-2; D perhaps matches TRBD1 (5 bases). Per the germline V gene, CDR1 is LNHNV and CDR2 is YYDKDF (reference sequence). V was shortened by 1 base and J by 2 bases, with 14 bases between the two germline ends. CDR3 length: 16 residues. The CDR3 bases are TGTGCCACCAGCAGAGGGGGCACAGCCCTCAACTATGGCTACACCTTC. Encoded protein: CATSRGGTALNYGYTF.

This chain connects TRBV7-7 to TRBJ2-5, with 7 bases lining up with TRBD1. The germline V gene has CDR1 SSHAT and CDR2 FNYEAQ (reference sequence). With 1 base clipped from V and 5 bases from J, the junction kept 7 bases outside the gene matches. CDR3 length: 15 amino acids. The CDR3 region is CASSLVGGVGETQYF. As DNA, the CDR3 is TGTGCCAGCAGCTTAGTAGGGGGCGTTGGGGAGACCCAGTACTTC.

CDR3 region: CASSRTGNNSPLHF. In DNA, the CDR3 is TGTGCCAGCAGTCGTACAGGGAATAATTCACCCCTCCACTTT. The gene calls are TRBV6-5 and TRBJ1-6; possible D gene TRBD1, 6 bases. The CDR3 sequence is 14 residues long. Deletions cut 5 bases from V and 5 bases from J, with 10 bases between. CDR1 is MNHEY and CDR2 is SVGAGI in the germline V gene.

This chain links TRBV27 with TRBJ1-2, with 9 positions matching TRBD1. V was pared by 5 bases and J by 6 bases, with 7 bases of the junction left unmatched. The CDR3 has 14 residues. Germline-derived CDR1 and CDR2 are MNHEY and SMNVEV (reference sequence). This chain's CDR3 is CASSPLQGADGYTF. The CDR3, as DNA: TGTGCCAGCAGTCCACTACAGGGGGCTGATGGCTACACCTTC.

The chain carries TRBV4-1 and TRBJ2-6; tentatively, D is TRBD1 (6 bases). This CDR3 contains 21 residues. V lost 3 bases and J 0 bases, leaving 24 bases between the germline ends. Germline V CDR1 and CDR2: MGHRA, YSYEKL. CDR3 in DNA: TGCGCCAGCAGCCACCCGACAGGCCAAGCGTTGTTAACCTCTGGGGCCAACGTCCTGACTTTC. Translating it yields CASSHPTGQALLTSGANVLTF.

In this sample, this clone turned up once. The chain is built from TRBV5-1 and TRBJ1-4; D is possibly TRBD1 (6 bases). The CDR3 extends over 14 amino acids. The V gene lost 2 bases and the J gene lost 8 bases, with 13 bases spanning the gap. CDR1 SGHRS and CDR2 YFSETQ come from the germline V gene. Written as DNA, the CDR3 is TGCGCCAGCAGCTTACAGGGTGATCGAGAAAAACTGTTTTTT. Translating gives CASSLQGDREKLFF.

V is TRBV12-3 or TRBV12-4 and J is TRBJ1-2; D unclear. With 3 bases removed from V and 12 bases from J, the gap between germline ends came to 17 bases. CDR3 size: 13 residues. This CDR3 reads CASSFNLGEVHTF. In DNA form, the CDR3 reads TGTGCCAGCAGTTTTAATTTGGGAGAGGTTCACACCTTC.

This clone has a handful of counts. This sequence joins TRBV2 and TRBJ1-2, with a possible D match to TRBD1 (5 bases). Germline-derived CDR1 and CDR2 are SNHLY and FYNNEI. The V end lost 5 bases, the J end lost 6 bases, and 19 bases lay between the germline ends. This CDR3 comprises 15 residues. CDR3 DNA: TGTGCCAGCAGTAATCGGGACTCTGCTATGGATGGCTACACCTTC. It encodes CASSNRDSAMDGYTF.

The chain has TRBV30 and TRBJ1-1; 12 positions match TRBD1. The CDR3 contains 13 residues. V gave up 8 bases and J gave up 2 bases; unmatched junction bases: 3. Germline loops: CDR1 GTSNPN, CDR2 SVGIG (reference sequence). DNA for the CDR3: TGTGCCCGGGACAGGGGGCGAAACACTGAAGCTTTCTTT. Its translation: CARDRGRNTEAFF.

The chain employs TRBV30 and TRBJ1-6; 9 bases align to TRBD1. The CDR3 contains 14 residues. Trimming removed 2 bases from V and 12 bases from J; junction bases left unmatched: 8. Germline V CDR1 and CDR2: GTSNPN, SVGIG (reference sequence). CDR3 sequence (DNA): TGTGCCTGGAGTCAGCTGGACAGGGGAAGACCCCTCCACTTT. This sequence encodes CAWSQLDRGRPLHF.

This chain connects TRBV5-5 to TRBJ1-2, with TRBD1 as a possible D gene (5 bases). This CDR3 has 16 residues. Germline lookup yields CDR1 SGHKS and CDR2 YYEKEE (reference sequence). With 3 bases removed from V and 0 bases from J, the gap between germline ends came to 15 bases. The chain's CDR3 is CASSWRVDTTNYGYTF. The CDR3 nucleotides are TGTGCCAGCAGCTGGAGGGTGGACACTACTAACTATGGCTACACCTTC.

The chain employs TRBV2 and TRBJ1-2; possibly TRBD1 for D (5 bases). Germline V lookup: CDR1 SNHLY, CDR2 FYNNEI. V dropped 10 bases and J dropped 8 bases, with 20 bases sitting between them. The CDR3 has 13 amino acids. CDR3 region: CANPREGGYGYTF. The CDR3 DNA follows: TGTGCCAACCCCAGGGAGGGTGGGTACGGCTACACCTTC.